This record looks at one T cell receptor (beta chain) sequence and its context. The antigen is not known. These data are taken from a study of cytomegalovirus exposure and HLA in healthy donors. Broader study findings: Most of the CMV-associated TCR beta chains (in a later analysis) appeared to be HLA-restricted. In a later analysis, 16,951 TCR beta sequences were associated with HLA alleles at 0.05 false discovery rate. Exclusion applied to some V segments, including TRBV6-2 and TRBV6-3, as they were indistinguishable.

Vbeta (60) and Jbeta (13) primers were used in the PCR. The table came from immunoSEQ multiplex PCR; TCRdb's copy has only in-frame clones and leaves some out. The table includes 75,000 to 85,000 clones, over 70% detected once. Germline CDR1 is SGHTA and CDR2 is FQGNSA. The V and J ends lost 3 bases and 3 bases, in that order; junction bases with no gene match: 11. This CDR3 region has 17 residues. The J gene is TRBJ2-3, the V gene TRBV7-2, with TRBD2 matching over 8 bases. The receptor was derived from a male donor in good health and CMV-seronegative. The specimen was PBMCs. DNA for the CDR3: TGTGCCAGCAGCTTCTCAAGCGGGGGCGGGGGGACAGATACGCAGTATTTT. As protein: CASSFSSGGGGTDTQYF.